The clone carrying this TCR beta chain showed up just a few times. Its antigen is undetermined. This specimen belongs to a study of cytomegalovirus exposure and HLA in healthy donors. Regarding the study as a whole: The majority of TCR sequences were rare, yet some public TCRs appeared in many donors. TCR beta chains numbering some 160 were designated cytomegalovirus-associated.

The data were produced by immunoSEQ multiplex PCR, yet TCRdb's version contains in-frame clones alone and is incomplete. The table lists over 50,000 clones, around 96% of them singletons. The CDR3 covers 14 residues. Trimming shortened V by 3 bases and J by 2 bases, and 8 bases separated the two germline ends. Germline CDR1 and CDR2: MDHEN and SYDVKM. Material: PBMCs. The chain couples TRBV28 to TRBJ2-1, with D possibly TRBD1 on 6 matching bases. This TCR derives from a woman between 18 and 29 years old in good health and CMV-seronegative. CDR3 DNA: TGTGCCAGCAGTTTCCGGGACACCTACAATGAGCAGTTCTTC. Translated, it gives CASSFRDTYNEQFF.